The 30 T cell receptor beta chains presented below share a single source sample, sequenced in a study of T-cell memory formation after mild COVID-19. TCRdb reprocessed the 5' RACE reads with MiXCR, giving one entry per CDR3 protein. Of 400,000 to 450,000 distinct CDR3 sequences listed, about a sixth were seen once; the top ten hold roughly a fifth. The source material was PBMCs or a T cell subset sorted from them (not recorded which). The receptors were sampled from a man aged 18 to 30 who had mild COVID-19 (a few samples of this study predate the infection). Cell type and time point are not known.

This clonotype showed up just a few times. The rearrangement uses TRBV4-1 and TRBJ1-1, with no clear D. Germline V gene data show CDR1 as MGHRA and CDR2 as YSYEKL. Deletions cut 0 bases from V and 4 bases from J, with 18 bases between. The CDR3 covers 17 residues. Written as DNA, the CDR3 is TGCGCCAGCAGCCAAGATCTTTTAGTGGTTTCGGGCACTGAAGCTTTCTTT. This encodes CASSQDLLVVSGTEAFF.

The V and J genes are TRBV2 and TRBJ1-1; TRBD1 is a possible D gene (5 bases). The germline CDR1 and CDR2 sequences are SNHLY and FYNNEI. This CDR3 is 14 amino acids long. V lost 3 bases and J 4 bases, leaving 12 bases between the germline ends. The CDR3 DNA is TGTGCCAGCAGTGACGGCAGGGCTGGCACTGAAGCTTTCTTT. Protein product: CASSDGRAGTEAFF. The variable domain in full, with the rest retrieved from reference TRBV2 and TRBJ1-1, is EPEVTQTPSHQVTQMGQEVILRCVPISNHLYFYWYRQILGQKVEFLVSFYNNEISEKSEIFDDQFSVERPDGSNFTLKIRSTKLEDSAMYFCASSDGRAGTEAFFGQGTRLTVV.

Ten or more counts support this clonotype. The chain couples TRBV18 to TRBJ2-3; TRBD2 matches at 10 bases. The CDR3 is 17 amino acids. The J segment lost 2 bases and the V segment lost 4 bases, leaving 9 bases of the junction unmatched. Germline CDR1 KGHSH, CDR2 LQKENI. CDR3 residues: CASSRLPSGGSTDTQYF. The CDR3 DNA reads as TGTGCCAGCTCACGCCTCCCTAGCGGGGGATCCACAGATACGCAGTATTTT.

This clonotype was counted a few times. This chain joins TRBV4-3 and TRBJ1-2; 7 nucleotides match TRBD1. This CDR3 is 18 amino acids long. Germline trimming cut 3 bases from V and 3 bases from J; bases unmatched to any gene: 16. Looked up from germline, CDR1 is LGHNA and CDR2 is YSLEER. The CDR3 loop reads CASSQRTGGARGDYGYTF. The DNA of the CDR3 is TGCGCCAGCAGCCAGAGGACAGGAGGAGCCCGCGGGGACTATGGCTACACCTTC.

The chain combines TRBV7-2 with TRBJ2-3; no firm D call. There are 16 residues in the CDR3. Trimming pared 0 bases from V and 4 bases from J, leaving 14 bases between. Germline assignment: CDR1 SGHTA and CDR2 FQGNSA. The CDR3 is CASSLAVAAVADTQYF. CDR3 DNA sequence: TGTGCCAGCAGCTTAGCGGTGGCGGCAGTCGCAGATACGCAGTATTTT.

The chain uses TRBV7-2 and TRBJ2-3; no definite D call. The CDR3 has 13 residues. V dropped 1 base and J dropped 2 bases, with 4 bases sitting between them. CDR1 and CDR2 (germline): SGHTA, FQGNSA. The CDR3 coding sequence is TGTGCCAGCAGCTTAGTGGTCACAGATACGCAGTATTTT. This gives the protein CASSLVVTDTQYF.

This chain links TRBV4-2 with TRBJ1-2; D call uncertain. CDR3 length: 16 amino acids. The V end lost 0 bases, the J end lost 4 bases, and 15 bases lay between the germline ends. CDR1 and CDR2 (germline): LGHNA, YNFKEQ. CDR3 DNA: TGTGCCAGCAGCCAAGATGTCGGAGTCTGGACCTATGGCTACACCTTC. Protein sequence: CASSQDVGVWTYGYTF.

This clonotype was observed at least ten times. The rearrangement links TRBV12-3 or TRBV12-4 to TRBJ2-5; no clear D gene. The length of the CDR3 is 13 residues. V was shortened by 2 bases and J by 3 bases, with 7 bases between the two germline ends. This CDR3 reads CASSLRAEETQYF. The CDR3 DNA sequence: TGTGCCAGCAGTTTAAGGGCGGAAGAGACCCAGTACTTC.

V gene TRBV7-2 combines with J gene TRBJ2-3; a weak D match, TRBD2 (7 bases). Trimming stripped 5 bases from V and 6 bases from J, with 18 bases between. Germline lookup yields CDR1 SGHTA and CDR2 FQGNSA. The length of the CDR3 is 15 residues. The CDR3 DNA is TGTGCCAGCAGCCCTTTAGGGGGGGTCGCGGATACGCAGTATTTT. Translating it yields CASSPLGGVADTQYF.

The chain recombines TRBV9 with TRBJ2-1; weak D call: TRBD2 (6 bases). CDR1 SGDLS and CDR2 YYNGEE come from the germline V gene. V was trimmed by 4 bases and J by 6 bases, leaving 17 bases between them. This CDR3 is built from 15 residues. CDR3 coding DNA: TGTGCCAGCAGCACCACCTCCCTGGAGGGCAATGAGCAGTTCTTC. Its translation is CASSTTSLEGNEQFF.

The rearrangement links TRBV7-8 to TRBJ1-1, with a tentative D call TRBD1 (5 bases). Germline CDR1 SGHVS, CDR2 FQNEAQ. Trimming removed 4 bases at V and 5 bases at J, with 20 bases between. The CDR3 extends over 16 amino acids. CDR3 loop: CASSSPRVRVRTEAFF. The DNA for the CDR3 is TGTGCCAGCAGCTCCCCTCGGGTCAGGGTGAGGACTGAAGCTTTCTTT.

This clonotype was detected many times. V and J are TRBV12-3 or TRBV12-4 and TRBJ2-7, with 8 bases matching TRBD2. J gave up 7 bases and V 3 bases, and 5 bases lay outside the gene matches. CDR3 size: 13 residues. The CDR3 DNA is TGTGCCAGCAGTTTCGGGGGGGCTCGAGAGCAGTACGTC. Translating gives CASSFGGAREQYV.

This sequence joins TRBV20-1 and TRBJ2-6; no clear D. Germline CDR1 is DFQATT and CDR2 is SNEGSKA (reference sequence). Trimming removed 0 bases at V and 0 bases at J, with 6 bases between. This CDR3 is built from 15 residues. CDR3 nucleotides: TGCAGTGCTAGAGATTTTAGCTCTGGGGCCAACGTCCTGACTTTC. Amino acids: CSARDFSSGANVLTF.

On this clonotype itself: Compared with germline, one end of the junction differs, possibly owing to a read error. The gene calls are TRBV11-2 and TRBJ2-5, with D perhaps given as TRBD1 or TRBD2 (5 bases each). CDR3 size: 16 residues. The V gene's germline CDR1 is SGHAT and CDR2 FQNNGV. CDR3 loop: CANSLRDPWSEETQYF. The CDR3 region has the DNA TGTGCCAACAGCTTAAGGGACCCATGGTCGGAAGAGACCCAGTACTTC.

The sample holds a few counts of this clonotype. The chain joins TRBV4-3 to TRBJ1-6, with no clear D. CDR1 LGHNA and CDR2 YSLEER come from the germline V gene. Trimming cost V 0 bases and J 8 bases, with 11 bases left between them. This CDR3 spans 15 amino acids. CDR3 protein: CASSQDRQSHSPLHF. The CDR3 DNA reads TGCGCCAGCAGCCAAGATAGGCAGAGCCATTCACCCCTCCACTTT.

This chain links TRBV7-9 with TRBJ2-7; TRBD1 aligns across 9 bases. The germline V gene has CDR1 SEHNR and CDR2 FQNEAQ (reference sequence). This CDR3 has 13 amino acids. The ends lost 7 bases at V and 6 bases at J; junction bases unmatched: 7. CDR3 nucleotide sequence: TGTGCCAGCAACAGACAGGGGGAGGTCGAGCAGTACGTC. Its translation is CASNRQGEVEQYV.

The chain recombines TRBV6-2 or TRBV6-3 with TRBJ2-3; D remains ambiguous. The CDR3 has 14 residues. V was clipped by 6 bases and J by 4 bases, with 14 bases between them. Germline assignment: CDR1 MNHEY and CDR2 SVGEGT. CDR3 protein: CASSRKGSADTQYF. CDR3 bases: TGTGCCAGCAGCCGAAAGGGCTCCGCAGATACGCAGTATTTT.

Relative to its sample, this clonotype is medium-sized. J is TRBJ1-1 and V is TRBV12-3 or TRBV12-4; 7 bases match TRBD1. The ends lost 2 bases at V and 5 bases at J; junction bases unmatched: 2. The CDR3 extends over 13 amino acids. The CDR3 loop is CASSLPGGTEAFF. Here the CDR3 DNA reads TGTGCCAGCAGTTTACCAGGGGGGACTGAAGCTTTCTTT.

This clonotype showed up just a few times. The V call is TRBV20-1, the J call TRBJ1-6; 7 bases match TRBD1. This CDR3 has 15 amino acids. The germline CDR1 and CDR2 sequences are DFQATT and SNEGSKA (reference sequence). Trimming removed 3 bases from V and 7 bases from J; junction bases left unmatched: 9. CDR3 region: CSARNHRGGNSPLHF. The CDR3 DNA sequence: TGCAGTGCTAGGAACCACAGGGGAGGGAATTCACCCCTCCACTTT.

There are a few counts of this clonotype. The gene calls are TRBV20-1 and TRBJ1-2; 7 bases map to TRBD1. The germline gives CDR1 DFQATT, CDR2 SNEGSKA (reference sequence). The CDR3 length is 12 residues. CDR3 loop: CSQEGANYGYTF. CDR3 bases: TGCAGCCAGGAGGGGGCGAACTATGGCTACACCTTC.

The chain has TRBV5-1 and TRBJ1-5, with 10 bases matching TRBD1. The CDR3 is 15 amino acids. CDR1 and CDR2 (germline): SGHRS, YFSETQ. Trimming removed 4 bases from V and 4 bases from J; junction bases left unmatched: 5. In DNA, the CDR3 is TGCGCCAGCAGCCCGATGGGACAGGGGAATCAGCCCCAGCATTTT. Amino acids: CASSPMGQGNQPQHF.

This rearrangement joins TRBV7-2 to TRBJ1-6; D may be TRBD1 (5 bases). The CDR3 is 12 residues long. CDR1 and CDR2 from the germline V gene are SGHTA and FQGNSA. With 2 bases removed from V and 12 bases from J, the gap between germline ends came to 8 bases. CDR3 sequence: CASSLLQGPLHF. The CDR3 DNA reads as TGTGCCAGCAGCTTACTGCAGGGACCCCTCCACTTT.

The chain couples TRBV27 to TRBJ2-4; D may be TRBD2 (6 bases). From germline, CDR1 is MNHEY and CDR2 SMNVEV (reference sequence). V was pared by 10 bases and J by 0 bases, with 16 bases between. The CDR3 totals 15 residues. In DNA, the CDR3 is TGTGCCATCACTCCGGTGGGGGGAGCCAAAAACATTCAGTACTTC. Translating gives CAITPVGGAKNIQYF.

The chain employs TRBV30 and TRBJ2-5; no reliable D call. Germline lookup yields CDR1 GTSNPN and CDR2 SVGIG (reference sequence). Trimming left V 8 bases short and J 5 bases short, with 12 bases between. The CDR3 has 11 residues. The CDR3 protein is CARAGPETQYF. The CDR3 DNA sequence: TGTGCCCGCGCCGGGCCGGAGACCCAGTACTTC.

This rearrangement joins TRBV6-2 or TRBV6-3 to TRBJ2-7, with 7 bases aligning to TRBD2. V gave up 10 bases and J gave up 6 bases; unmatched junction bases: 6. CDR3 length equals 11 residues. The germline CDR1 and CDR2 sequences are MNHEY and SVGEGT. CDR3 nucleotide sequence: TGTGCCAATTCCAGGGAGGGCGAGCAGTACGTC. Translated, it gives CANSREGEQYV.

This chain connects TRBV7-3 to TRBJ2-5, with 8 nucleotides matching TRBD2. The V and J ends lost 4 bases and 5 bases, in that order; junction bases with no gene match: 3. The CDR3 runs 13 residues. Germline CDR1 and CDR2: SGHTA and FQGTGA. The CDR3 DNA is TGTGCCAGCAGCTCGGGACTAGACGAGACCCAGTACTTC. Its protein is CASSSGLDETQYF.

The chain joins TRBV18 to TRBJ1-2, with D tentatively TRBD1 (6 bases). Germline V CDR1 and CDR2: KGHSH, LQKENI. The CDR3 is made up of 14 amino acids. Trimming stripped 2 bases from V and 8 bases from J, with 15 bases between. The CDR3 loop is CASSPFSQGKGYTF. The CDR3 DNA sequence: TGTGCCAGCTCACCATTCTCGCAGGGGAAGGGCTACACCTTC.

The chain has TRBV3-1 and TRBJ1-1, with D unresolved. The germline V and J ends were trimmed by 5 bases and 4 bases, with 11 bases remaining between them. Germline V gene sequence: CDR1 LGHDT, CDR2 YNNKEL (reference sequence). The CDR3 has 13 residues. CDR3 in amino acids: CASSSIMGTEAFF. The DNA of the CDR3 is TGTGCCAGCAGCTCCATAATGGGCACTGAAGCTTTCTTT.

The CDR3 is CASSLRGQYNEQFF. DNA of the CDR3: TGTGCCAGCAGTCTCCGGGGCCAGTACAATGAGCAGTTCTTC. The chain recombines TRBV6-2 or TRBV6-3 with TRBJ2-1; possibly TRBD1 or TRBD2 for D (5 bases each). Trimming shortened V by 5 bases and J by 4 bases, and 12 bases separated the two germline ends. Germline CDR1 MNHEY, CDR2 SVGEGT. The CDR3 covers 14 residues.

This clonotype has just a few counts. For the CDR3, the DNA is TGTGCCAGCAGCCATACCCGGGACGGCCTTAGGGGGTTCTTC. Its protein is CASSHTRDGLRGFF. The V and J genes are TRBV5-4 and TRBJ2-1; D tentatively fits TRBD1 or TRBD2 (5 bases each). Between the trimmed V and J ends, which lost 4 bases and 15 bases, there was a span of 23 bases. The germline gives CDR1 SGHNT, CDR2 YYREEE (reference sequence). The CDR3 contains 14 residues.